This T cell receptor beta chain is from a study of blood T cell repertoires in COVID-19. Produced via immunoSEQ multiplex PCR; TCRdb's table is partial and in-frame only. The sample holds 95,000 to 150,000 clones, about four fifths seen once. Germline V gene lookup returns CDR1 KGHSH and CDR2 LQKENI. V lost 2 bases and J 6 bases, leaving 8 bases between the germline ends. CDR3 size: 13 residues. Sequencing used peripheral blood. This TCR was recovered from a man in his sixties with active or convalescent COVID-19. This chain links TRBV18 with TRBJ1-5, with D unresolved. In nucleotides, the CDR3 is TGTGCCAGCTCACCAGGGCCCCTTCAGCCCCAGCATTTT. Residues: CASSPGPLQPQHF.